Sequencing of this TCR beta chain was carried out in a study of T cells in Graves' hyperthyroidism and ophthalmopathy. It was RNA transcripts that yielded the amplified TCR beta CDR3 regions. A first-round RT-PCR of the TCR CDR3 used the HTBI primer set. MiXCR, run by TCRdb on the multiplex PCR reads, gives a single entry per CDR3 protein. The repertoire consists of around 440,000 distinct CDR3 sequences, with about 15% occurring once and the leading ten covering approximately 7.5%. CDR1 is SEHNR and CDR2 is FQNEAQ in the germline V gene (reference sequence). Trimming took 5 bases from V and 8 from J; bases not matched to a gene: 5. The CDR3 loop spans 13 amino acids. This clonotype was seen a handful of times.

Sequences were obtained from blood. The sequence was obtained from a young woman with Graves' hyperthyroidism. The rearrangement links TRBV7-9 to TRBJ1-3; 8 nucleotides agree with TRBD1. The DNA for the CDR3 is TGTGCCAGCAGCGCGGACAGGGTGGACACCATATATTTT. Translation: CASSADRVDTIYF.